What follows are 20 T cell receptor beta chains derived from one specimen sequenced in a study of blood T cell repertoires in COVID-19. Produced via immunoSEQ multiplex PCR; TCRdb's table is partial and in-frame only. The sample has about 260,000 clones; over 70% are singletons. The sample consisted of peripheral blood. Source of these receptors: a woman aged 40-49 years who had recovered from COVID-19.

This clone has a single count. J is TRBJ1-3 and V is TRBV18; tentative D call: TRBD1 (5 bases). This CDR3 is built from 16 residues. V lost 2 bases and J lost 0, with 11 bases in between. From germline, CDR1 is KGHSH and CDR2 LQKENI. In nucleotides, the CDR3 is TGTGCCAGCTCACCATGGGGCCTTCCCTCTGGAAACACCATATATTTT. Translation: CASSPWGLPSGNTIYF.

This clone has only a few counts. V and J are TRBV6-5 and TRBJ2-1; TRBD1 matches at 7 bases. With 5 bases clipped from V and 2 bases from J, the junction kept 6 bases outside the gene matches. Per the germline V gene, CDR1 is MNHEY and CDR2 is SVGAGI. The CDR3 consists of 15 residues. The CDR3 here is CASSQGDTAYNEQFF. CDR3 bases: TGTGCCAGCAGTCAGGGGGACACCGCCTACAATGAGCAGTTCTTC.

Only a few counts were recorded for this clone. The CDR3 DNA sequence: TGTGCCAGTAGTGTGGGACAGAACTATGGCTACACCTTC. Translated, it gives CASSVGQNYGYTF. The J gene is TRBJ1-2, the V gene TRBV19; 7 nucleotides line up with TRBD1. J lost 2 bases, V lost 5 bases, and 2 bases had no gene match. The CDR3 runs to 13 residues. Germline CDR1 and CDR2: LNHDA and SQIVND (reference sequence).

In its sample, this clone was seen once. V gene TRBV30 combines with J gene TRBJ1-2; unclear D gene. V lost 4 bases and J 4 bases, leaving 13 bases between the germline ends. Germline CDR1 and CDR2: GTSNPN and SVGIG (reference sequence). The CDR3 is made up of 13 amino acids. CDR3 protein: CAWTPAGGYGYTF. The DNA of the CDR3 is TGTGCCTGGACCCCGGCTGGAGGCTATGGCTACACCTTC.

The genes are TRBV3-1 (or the pseudogene TRBV3-2) and TRBJ1-4, with a tentative D call TRBD1 (6 bases). Trimming stripped 6 bases from V and 10 bases from J, with 15 bases between. The V gene's germline CDR1 is LGHDT and CDR2 YNNKEL (reference sequence). The CDR3 length is 13 residues. Written as DNA, the CDR3 is TGTGCCAGCAGGCGGGTACAGGGCACAAAACTGTTTTTT. This translates into CASRRVQGTKLFF.

The genes are TRBV7-6 and TRBJ1-2; D is undetermined. Germline CDR1 reads SGHVS; CDR2 reads FNYEAQ. The CDR3 sequence is 15 residues long. V was trimmed by 0 bases and J by 4 bases, leaving 12 bases between them. In DNA form, the CDR3 reads TGTGCCAGCAGCTTAGCGGAGGCCTTTCCCTATGGCTACACCTTC. It encodes CASSLAEAFPYGYTF.

The chain links TRBV6-5 to TRBJ2-1; 7 bases match TRBD1. CDR1 and CDR2 (germline): MNHEY, SVGAGI. The junction had 11 bases not matched to a gene; V was cut back by 2 bases and J by 7 bases. The CDR3 has 16 residues. CDR3 loop: CASSYLNPRRGNEQFF. In DNA form, the CDR3 reads TGTGCCAGCAGTTACCTCAATCCCCGCAGGGGGAATGAGCAGTTCTTC.

In nucleotides, the CDR3 is TGTGCCAGCAGCTTGGGTGGGCCTCTGTGGACCCAGTACTTC. Residues: CASSLGGPLWTQYF. V gene TRBV5-6 combines with J gene TRBJ2-5; no definite D call. Looked up from germline, CDR1 is SGHDT and CDR2 is YYEEEE. This CDR3 is 14 amino acids long. Trimming cost V 0 bases and J 7 bases, with 13 bases left between them.

The J gene is TRBJ2-1, the V gene TRBV18; D remains unclear. Germline V lookup: CDR1 KGHSH, CDR2 LQKENI. The V and J ends lost 2 bases and 3 bases respectively, with 5 bases between them. The CDR3 is 13 amino acids. As DNA, the CDR3 is TGTGCCAGCTCACCATCCCGCTACAATGAGCAGTTCTTC. This translates into CASSPSRYNEQFF.

This clone was detected a few times. The chain has TRBV7-9 and TRBJ1-4, with 9 bases identical to TRBD1. The CDR3 runs 14 residues. The germline V gene encodes CDR1 SEHNR and CDR2 FQNEAQ (reference sequence). J lost 7 bases, V lost 4 bases, and 4 bases had no gene match. The CDR3 sequence: CASSSDRGGEKLFF. For the CDR3, the DNA is TGTGCCAGCAGCTCGGACAGGGGCGGTGAAAAACTGTTTTTT.

The rearrangement links TRBV11-2 to TRBJ1-6; 8 bases align to TRBD1. CDR1 and CDR2 (germline): SGHAT, FQNNGV. Trimming took 2 bases from V and 5 from J; bases not matched to a gene: 5. This CDR3 has 16 amino acids. The CDR3 loop reads CASSLTRGQDNSPLHF. CDR3 sequence (DNA): TGTGCCAGCAGCTTAACCAGGGGGCAGGATAATTCACCCCTCCACTTT.

In this sample, this clone turned up once. This chain connects TRBV12-3 or TRBV12-4 to TRBJ1-1; D is perhaps TRBD1 (6 bases). V was trimmed by 3 bases and J by 7 bases, leaving 12 bases between them. There are 13 residues in the CDR3. As DNA, the CDR3 is TGTGCCAGCAGTTTTGGGGGCATGGGTGAAGCTTTCTTT. Protein sequence: CASSFGGMGEAFF.

CDR3 DNA: TGTGCCAGCAGTTCTACCCGACAGGTCTCTGGAAACACCATATATTTT. This encodes CASSSTRQVSGNTIYF. V is TRBV27 and J is TRBJ1-3, with a tentative D call TRBD1 (6 bases). The CDR3 has 16 amino acids. With 4 bases removed from V and 0 bases from J, the gap between germline ends came to 13 bases. Germline assignment: CDR1 MNHEY and CDR2 SMNVEV (reference sequence).

This clone was counted a single time. The chain joins TRBV12-5 to TRBJ2-1, with no clear D. V was trimmed by 9 bases and J by 7 bases, leaving 7 bases between them. The CDR3 has 10 residues. CDR1 is LGHNT and CDR2 is FRNRAP in the germline V gene. CDR3 DNA sequence: TGTGCTAGCCGACAAAATGAGCAGTTCTTC. This encodes CASRQNEQFF.

This clone has just one count. The chain carries TRBV27 and TRBJ1-1; 10 bases agree with TRBD1. The CDR3 has 16 amino acids. V dropped 2 bases and J dropped 0; count of bases not matched to a gene: 3. The germline CDR1 and CDR2 sequences are MNHEY and SMNVEV (reference sequence). The chain's CDR3 is CASSLMGTGVNTEAFF. Written as DNA, the CDR3 is TGTGCCAGCAGTTTAATGGGGACAGGGGTGAACACTGAAGCTTTCTTT.

The CDR3 sequence is CASSSDRGVYNEQFF. DNA of the CDR3: TGTGCCAGCAGTTCGGACAGGGGGGTCTACAATGAGCAGTTCTTC. The gene calls are TRBV5-8 and TRBJ2-1, with 10 bases lining up with TRBD1. The germline CDR1 and CDR2 sequences are SGHTS and YDEGEE. The CDR3 runs to 15 residues. Unmatched junction bases numbered 5, after V lost 5 bases and J lost 3 bases.

The rearrangement links TRBV27 to TRBJ2-7, with D uncertain. The CDR3 loop spans 14 amino acids. The germline V and J ends were trimmed by 4 bases and 0 bases, with 10 bases remaining between them. Germline CDR1 and CDR2: MNHEY and SMNVEV (reference sequence). CDR3 protein: CASSSSPSSYEQYF. The CDR3 nucleotides read TGTGCCAGCAGTTCCTCACCCAGCTCCTACGAGCAGTACTTC.

V is TRBV6-6 and J is TRBJ2-1; 7 positions agree with TRBD2. The CDR3 consists of 12 residues. The germline CDR1 and CDR2 sequences are MNHNY and SVGAGI (reference sequence). The junction had 3 bases not matched to a gene; V was cut back by 5 bases and J by 8 bases. The CDR3 DNA follows: TGTGCCAGCAGTCCCGCGGGAGATGAGCAGTTCTTC. It is translated as CASSPAGDEQFF.

The V call is TRBV10-3, the J call TRBJ1-3, with TRBD1 as a possible D gene (5 bases). CDR3 length equals 16 residues. From germline, CDR1 is ENHRY and CDR2 SYGVKD. V shed 4 bases and J shed 4 bases, with 17 bases lying between them. CDR3 in amino acids: CAISGLAGDPGNTIYF. DNA of the CDR3: TGTGCCATCAGTGGTCTTGCGGGGGACCCAGGAAACACCATATATTTT.

The rearrangement links TRBV7-2 to TRBJ2-2, with TRBD1 as a possible D gene (5 bases). CDR1 is SGHTA and CDR2 is FQGNSA in the germline V gene. V lost 3 bases, J lost 2 bases, and 16 bases lay in between. This CDR3 spans 17 amino acids. CDR3 nucleotide sequence: TGTGCCAGCAGCTTCAGGTGGGGCGCAACAAACACCGGGGAGCTGTTTTTT. This sequence encodes CASSFRWGATNTGELFF. Full variable domain (missing parts from reference TRBV7-2 and TRBJ2-2): GAGVSQSPSNKVTEKGKDVELRCDPISGHTALYWYRQSLGQGLEFLIYFQGNSAPDKSGLPSDRFSAERTGGSVSTLTIQRTQQEDSAVYLCASSFRWGATNTGELFFGEGSRLTVL.